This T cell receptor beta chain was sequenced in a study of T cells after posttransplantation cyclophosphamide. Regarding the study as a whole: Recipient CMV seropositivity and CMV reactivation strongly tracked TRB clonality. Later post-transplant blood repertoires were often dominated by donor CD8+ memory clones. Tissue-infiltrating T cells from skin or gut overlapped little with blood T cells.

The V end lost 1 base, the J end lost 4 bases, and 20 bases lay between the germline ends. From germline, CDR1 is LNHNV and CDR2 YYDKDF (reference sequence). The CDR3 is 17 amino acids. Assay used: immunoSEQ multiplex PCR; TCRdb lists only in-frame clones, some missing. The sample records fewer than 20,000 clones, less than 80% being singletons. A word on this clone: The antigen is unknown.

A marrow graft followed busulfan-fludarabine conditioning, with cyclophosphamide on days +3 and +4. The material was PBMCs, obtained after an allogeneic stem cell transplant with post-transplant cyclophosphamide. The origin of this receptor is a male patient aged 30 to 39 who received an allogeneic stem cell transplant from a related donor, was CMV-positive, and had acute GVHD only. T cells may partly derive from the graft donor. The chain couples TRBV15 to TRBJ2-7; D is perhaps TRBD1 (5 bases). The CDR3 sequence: CATSRGAGKISRYEQYF. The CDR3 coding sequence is TGTGCCACCAGCAGAGGTGCAGGGAAAATTTCGCGGTACGAGCAGTACTTC.